This T cell receptor beta chain was retrieved from a study of cytomegalovirus exposure and HLA in healthy donors. Study findings and constraints: There were 164 TCR beta chains listed as cytomegalovirus-associated. Certain sequence variants were highly shared and formed a cluster, and this cluster was likely a sequencing artifact. Data from an earlier analysis indicated that most TCR beta V segments were productive either about 87% or about 30% of the time. Common viral pathogens seemed to be connected with several of the most significant clusters, according to a later analysis.

The PCR employed 60 Vbeta primers together with 13 Jbeta primers. Repertoires were generated with immunoSEQ multiplex PCR, while TCRdb's copy carries only in-frame clones and drops some. The sample has about 80,000 clones, 67% seen once. The CDR3 is 16 amino acids. Germline V lookup: CDR1 SGHRS, CDR2 YFSETQ. V was shortened by 3 bases and J by 9 bases, with 19 bases between the two germline ends. This clone showed up just a few times. As yet, its antigen is unknown. The receptor was isolated from a woman aged 50 to 60 in good health and CMV-seropositive. Sample: PBMCs. The genes are TRBV5-1 and TRBJ1-6; the D gene is possibly TRBD1 (5 bases). CDR3 region: CASSSITQGGSSPLHF. The CDR3 bases are TGCGCCAGCAGCTCCATTACGCAGGGCGGGAGTTCACCCCTCCACTTT.